The entry that follows covers one T cell receptor (beta chain) sequence. As yet, its antigen is unknown. The data originate from a study of metastatic and nonmetastatic thyroid tumors. Each patient came to thyroid surgery without any prior treatment (of any kind). Study-level findings and limits: A significant increase in TCR beta diversity was reportedly seen in malignant thyroid tumors relative to benign nodules, in blood and tumor.

Original data processing: What underpinned the distant-metastasis classifier for papillary thyroid cancer was the set of CDR3 differences across clinicopathological groups. TCRdb reprocessed the PCR reads via MiXCR. The V and J calls and clone size come from TCRdb's table, not from the authors' own analysis. The data hold about 20,000 clones, with roughly 38% observed a single time. The source of this sequence is a female donor with papillary thyroid cancer or a benign thyroid nodule (not recorded which). Some clones in this sample may be carry-over from other donors' samples. The material sequenced was tumor tissue.

This chain's CDR3 is CASSATGYEQYF. DNA for the CDR3: TGTGCCAGCAGTGCCACGGGGTACGAGCAGTACTTC. The rearrangement links TRBV6-1 to TRBJ2-7, with TRBD2 as a possible D gene (5 bases). CDR1 and CDR2 from the germline V gene are MNHNS and SASEGT. V was pared by 4 bases and J by 4 bases, with 8 bases between. The CDR3 contains 12 residues.